This T cell receptor (beta chain) was sequenced for a study of response to subunit inactivated influenza vaccine. Overall study results and limits: The authors suggested that every seasonal influenza vaccination recruits few new T cells.

Worth noting for this clonotype: Its antigen is unidentified.

The V and J ends lost 8 bases and 7 bases respectively, with 12 bases between them. The CDR3 is made up of 11 amino acids. Germline loops: CDR1 MNHEY, CDR2 SVGAGI. TCRdb re-called the RT-PCR reads through MiXCR, storing one row per CDR3 protein. The table includes about 580,000 distinct CDR3 sequences, about 15% detected once. The source is a man in his fifties who received an inactivated influenza vaccine. The rearrangement joins TRBV6-5 to TRBJ2-7; D is possibly TRBD1 (6 bases). The material sequenced was PBMCs from blood, taken roughly 13 days after vaccination. CDR3 sequence (DNA): TGTGCCAGCCAGGGGATGCGGGAGCAGTACTTC. It yields the protein CASQGMREQYF.